These T cell receptor beta chains were read from a single sample in a study of graft-versus-host responses after intestinal transplantation. Using immunoSEQ multiplex PCR, the repertoire was profiled, and TCRdb retains in-frame clones only, with some absent. The sample carries about 98,000 clones, 86% recorded once. The specimen comprised PBMCs, sampled 255 days after intestinal transplant. Every receptor here comes from a human patient who received an intestinal transplant, so some T cells may come from the graft donor. Each CDR3 is given with its conserved first and last residue.

v_call: TRBV4-1
cdr3_aa: CASSQGRFEDKEAFF

v_call: TRBV12-5
cdr3_aa: CASGFAGREQFF

v_call: TRBV6-1
cdr3_aa: CANSRDVSNTGELFF

v_call: TRBV19
cdr3_aa: CASSRTVSSYEQYF

v_call: TRBV5-6
cdr3_aa: CASSFPGGYYEQYF

v_call: TRBV6-5
cdr3_aa: CASRKQGGNQPQHF

v_call: TRBV5-1
cdr3_aa: CASSRTGRSQHWAEAFF

v_call: TRBV29-1
cdr3_aa: CSVLLAGGKNIQYF

v_call: TRBV27
cdr3_aa: CASSLIGGSRNEQYF

v_call: TRBV6-1
cdr3_aa: CASSLAGGNNEQFF

v_call: TRBV27
cdr3_aa: CASSAAGSETQYF

v_call: TRBV6-1
cdr3_aa: CASWGRGTGELFF

v_call: TRBV19
cdr3_aa: CASANRDYSNQPQHF